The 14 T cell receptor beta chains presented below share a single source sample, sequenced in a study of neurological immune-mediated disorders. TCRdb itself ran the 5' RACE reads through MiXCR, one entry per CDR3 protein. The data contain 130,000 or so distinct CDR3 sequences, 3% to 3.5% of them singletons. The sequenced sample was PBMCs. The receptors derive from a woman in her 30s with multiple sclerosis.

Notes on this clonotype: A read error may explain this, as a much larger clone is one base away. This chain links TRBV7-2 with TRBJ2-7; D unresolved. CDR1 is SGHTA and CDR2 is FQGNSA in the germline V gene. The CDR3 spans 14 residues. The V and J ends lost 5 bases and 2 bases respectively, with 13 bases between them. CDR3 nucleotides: TGTGCCAGCAGCACGAGAAAGGGCCCCTACGAGCAGTACTTC. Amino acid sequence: CASSTRKGPYEQYF.

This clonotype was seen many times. CDR3 DNA sequence: TGCGCCAGCAGCTTGGGGCAGAATCAAGAGACCCAGTACTTC. The encoded protein is CASSLGQNQETQYF. The chain combines TRBV5-1 with TRBJ2-5, with D uncertain. This CDR3 has 14 residues. V was shortened by 0 bases and J by 2 bases, with 8 bases between the two germline ends. Germline V gives CDR1 SGHRS, CDR2 YFSETQ.

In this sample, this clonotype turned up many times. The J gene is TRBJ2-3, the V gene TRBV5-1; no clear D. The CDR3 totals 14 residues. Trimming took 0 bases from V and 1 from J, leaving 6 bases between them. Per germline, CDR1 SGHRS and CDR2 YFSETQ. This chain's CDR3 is CASSLGSGTDTQYF. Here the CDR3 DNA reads TGCGCCAGCAGCTTGGGGAGTGGCACAGATACGCAGTATTTT.

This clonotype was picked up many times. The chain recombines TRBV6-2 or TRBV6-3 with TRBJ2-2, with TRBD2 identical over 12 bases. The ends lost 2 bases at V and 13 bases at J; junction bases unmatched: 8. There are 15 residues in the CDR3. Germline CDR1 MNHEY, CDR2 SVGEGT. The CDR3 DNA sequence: TGTGCCAGCAGTTACAGTGGACTAGCGGGAAAGGGGCTGTTTTTT. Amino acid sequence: CASSYSGLAGKGLFF.

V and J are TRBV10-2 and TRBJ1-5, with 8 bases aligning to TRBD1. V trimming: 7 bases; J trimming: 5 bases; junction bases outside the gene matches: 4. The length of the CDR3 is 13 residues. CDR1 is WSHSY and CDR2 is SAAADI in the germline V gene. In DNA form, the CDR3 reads TGCGCCAGCACCCCACAGGGGGATCAGCCCCAGCATTTT. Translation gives CASTPQGDQPQHF.

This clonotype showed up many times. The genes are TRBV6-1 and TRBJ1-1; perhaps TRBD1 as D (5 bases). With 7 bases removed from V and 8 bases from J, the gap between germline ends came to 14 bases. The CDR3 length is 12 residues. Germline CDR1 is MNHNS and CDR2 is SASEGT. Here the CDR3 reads CASIPDSYEAFF. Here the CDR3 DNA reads TGTGCCAGCATTCCTGACAGCTACGAAGCTTTCTTT.

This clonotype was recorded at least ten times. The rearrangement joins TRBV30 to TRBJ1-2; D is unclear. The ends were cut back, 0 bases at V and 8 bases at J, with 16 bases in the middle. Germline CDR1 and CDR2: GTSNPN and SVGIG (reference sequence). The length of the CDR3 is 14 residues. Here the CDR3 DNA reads TGTGCCTGGAGTGTATTGCGAATTAGGGAAGGCTACACCTTC. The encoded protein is CAWSVLRIREGYTF.

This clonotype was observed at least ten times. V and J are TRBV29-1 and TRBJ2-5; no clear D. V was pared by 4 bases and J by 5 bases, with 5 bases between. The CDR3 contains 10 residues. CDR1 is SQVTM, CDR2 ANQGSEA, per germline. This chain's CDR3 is CSVAPETQYF. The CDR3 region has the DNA TGCAGCGTTGCCCCCGAGACCCAGTACTTC.

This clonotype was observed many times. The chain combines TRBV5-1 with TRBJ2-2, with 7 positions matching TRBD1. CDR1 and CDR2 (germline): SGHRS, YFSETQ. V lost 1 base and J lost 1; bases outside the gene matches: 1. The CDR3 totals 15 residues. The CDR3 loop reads CASSLRQGNTGELFF. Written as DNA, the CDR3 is TGCGCCAGCAGCTTGAGACAGGGGAACACCGGGGAGCTGTTTTTT.

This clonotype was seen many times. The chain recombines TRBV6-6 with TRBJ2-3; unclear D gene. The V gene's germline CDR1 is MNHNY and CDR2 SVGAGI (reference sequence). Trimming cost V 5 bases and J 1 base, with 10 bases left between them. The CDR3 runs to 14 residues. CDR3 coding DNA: TGTGCCAGCAGTCCCTACACCCGCACAGATACGCAGTATTTT. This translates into CASSPYTRTDTQYF.

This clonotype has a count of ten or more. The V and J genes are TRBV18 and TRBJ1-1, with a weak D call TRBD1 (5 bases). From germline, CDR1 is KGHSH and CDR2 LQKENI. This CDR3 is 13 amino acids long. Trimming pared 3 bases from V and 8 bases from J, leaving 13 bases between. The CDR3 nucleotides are TGTGCCAGCTCACCTCCTCCCGGACAAGAAGCTTTCTTT. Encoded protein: CASSPPPGQEAFF.

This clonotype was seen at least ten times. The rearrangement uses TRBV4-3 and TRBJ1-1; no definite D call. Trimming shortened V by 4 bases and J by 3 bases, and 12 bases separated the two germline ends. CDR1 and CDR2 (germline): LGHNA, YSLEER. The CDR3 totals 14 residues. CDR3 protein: CASSLDKGYTEAFF. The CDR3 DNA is TGCGCCAGCAGCCTCGACAAAGGATACACTGAAGCTTTCTTT.

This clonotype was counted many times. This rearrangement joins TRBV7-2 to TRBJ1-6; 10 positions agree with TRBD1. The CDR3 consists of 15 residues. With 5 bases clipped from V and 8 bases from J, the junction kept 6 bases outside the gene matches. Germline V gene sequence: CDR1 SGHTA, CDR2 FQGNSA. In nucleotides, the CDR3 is TGTGCCAGCAGCCGTCAGGACAGGGGGTATTCACCCCTCCACTTT. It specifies CASSRQDRGYSPLHF. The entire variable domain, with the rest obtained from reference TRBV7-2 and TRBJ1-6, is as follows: GAGVSQSPSNKVTEKGKDVELRCDPISGHTALYWYRQSLGQGLEFLIYFQGNSAPDKSGLPSDRFSAERTGGSVSTLTIQRTQQEDSAVYLCASSRQDRGYSPLHFGNGTRLTVT.

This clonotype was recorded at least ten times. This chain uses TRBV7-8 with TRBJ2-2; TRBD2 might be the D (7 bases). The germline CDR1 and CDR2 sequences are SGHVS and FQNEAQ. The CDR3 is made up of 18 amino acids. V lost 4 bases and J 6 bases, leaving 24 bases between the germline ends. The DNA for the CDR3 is TGTGCCAGCAGCTCAGCCGGCGGGGGCGCGAATGTGGCCGGGGAGCTGTTTTTT. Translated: CASSSAGGGANVAGELFF.